This T cell receptor beta chain was captured by sequencing in a study of shared clonotypes between healthy human individuals. Naive CD8 cells lacked CD45RO and underwent positive selection for CCR7, leaving out terminally differentiated effector memory CD45RA+ cells. Sorted-subset replicate PCR reactions contained 150 to 200 ng DNA, corresponding to 29,000 or so T cell genomes. Study processing details: From ImmunoSEQ came sequences covering only the junction and carrying no quality scores, so filtering differed. This table comes from immunoSEQ multiplex PCR, and its TCRdb copy is limited to in-frame clones, with some not included. V and J calls and clone size are given by that table; D and trimming were obtained from the DNA. The data contain under 700,000 clones, 90% to 95% of them singletons. V dropped 6 bases and J dropped 0; count of bases not matched to a gene: 6. Germline V gene data show CDR1 as MNHEY and CDR2 as SMNVEV (reference sequence). CDR3 size: 15 residues.

The rearrangement links TRBV27 to TRBJ2-7; TRBD2 aligns across 9 bases. The receptor was isolated from a woman aged 25 to 39 in good health. The sequenced material came from naive CD8+ T cells sorted from blood. The CDR3 DNA is TGTGCCAGCAGCCTAGGACTAGCGACCTCCTACGAGCAGTACTTC. Residues: CASSLGLATSYEQYF.